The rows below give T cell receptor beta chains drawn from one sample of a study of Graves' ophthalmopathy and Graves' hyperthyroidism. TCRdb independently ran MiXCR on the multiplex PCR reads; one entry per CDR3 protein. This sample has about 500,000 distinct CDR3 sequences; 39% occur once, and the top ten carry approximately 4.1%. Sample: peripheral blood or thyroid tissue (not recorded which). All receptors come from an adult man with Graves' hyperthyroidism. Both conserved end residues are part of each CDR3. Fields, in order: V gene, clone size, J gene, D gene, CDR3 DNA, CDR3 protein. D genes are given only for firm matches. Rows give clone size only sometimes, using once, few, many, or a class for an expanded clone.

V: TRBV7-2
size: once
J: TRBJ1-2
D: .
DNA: TGTGCCAGCAGCCCCGCAGCGGGGCAGGACATTAGGGAGGGCTACACCTTC
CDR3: CASSPAAGQDIREGYTF

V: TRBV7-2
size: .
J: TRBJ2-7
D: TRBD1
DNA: TGTGCCAACAGACAGGGGCTATCCTACGAGCAGTACTTC
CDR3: CANRQGLSYEQYF

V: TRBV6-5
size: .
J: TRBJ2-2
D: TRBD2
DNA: TGTGCCAGCATTCCCACCCTAGCGGGGGGCAGCGGGGAGCTGTTTTTT
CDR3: CASIPTLAGGSGELFF

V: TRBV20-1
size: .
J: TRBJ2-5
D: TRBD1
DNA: TGCAGTGCTAGAGCGGACAGGGATGAGACCCAGTACTTC
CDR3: CSARADRDETQYF

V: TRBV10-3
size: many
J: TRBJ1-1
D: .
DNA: TGTGCCATCAGTGCTAGGGAGGGCACTGAAGCTTTCTTT
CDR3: CAISAREGTEAFF

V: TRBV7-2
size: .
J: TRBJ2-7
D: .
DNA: TGTGCCAGCAGCCCTAGGTTCGACGAGCAGTACTTC
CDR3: CASSPRFDEQYF

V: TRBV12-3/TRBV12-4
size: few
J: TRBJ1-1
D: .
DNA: TGTGCCAGCAGTCGGACCCCTGAAGCTTTCTTT
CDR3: CASSRTPEAFF

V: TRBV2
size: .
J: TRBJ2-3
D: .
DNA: TGTGCCAGCAGTGATGGCAGGGCGCTTACAGATACGCAGTATTTT
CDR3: CASSDGRALTDTQYF

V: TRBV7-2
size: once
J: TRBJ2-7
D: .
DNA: TGTACCAGCAGCTTAGAAGTAACCTACGAGCAGTACTTC
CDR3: CTSSLEVTYEQYF

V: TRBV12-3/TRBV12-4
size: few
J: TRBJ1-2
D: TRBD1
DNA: TGTGCCAGTACACCCCCGGGACAGCCATATGGCTACACCTTC
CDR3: CASTPPGQPYGYTF

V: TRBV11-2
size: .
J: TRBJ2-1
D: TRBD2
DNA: TGTGCCAGCAGCTTAGGTGCGGGAGGGGGTGAGCAGTTCTTC
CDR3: CASSLGAGGGEQFF

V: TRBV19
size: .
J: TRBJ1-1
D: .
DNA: TGTGCCAGTAGTATTTGGTTGGGGGGGACGAACACTGAAGCTTTCTTT
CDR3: CASSIWLGGTNTEAFF

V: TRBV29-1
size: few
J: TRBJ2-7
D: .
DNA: TGCAGCGTTGTATACAGGGGGGGGTACTACGAGCAGTACTTC
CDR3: CSVVYRGGYYEQYF

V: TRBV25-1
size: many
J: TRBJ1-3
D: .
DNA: TGTGCCAGCAGTGATAGACAGATCTCTGGAAACACCATATATTTT
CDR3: CASSDRQISGNTIYF

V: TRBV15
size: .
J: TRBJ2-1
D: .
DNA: TGTGCCACCAGCGGGGTCGACAATGAGCAGTTCTTC
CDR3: CATSGVDNEQFF

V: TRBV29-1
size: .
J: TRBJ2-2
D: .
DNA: TGCAGCTTAATGACAGCGAACACCGGGGAGCTGTTTTTT
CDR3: CSLMTANTGELFF

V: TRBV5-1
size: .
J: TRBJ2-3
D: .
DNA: TGCGCCTGCTGGTTCAGGGACGGTACGCAGTATTTT
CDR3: CACWFRDGTQYF

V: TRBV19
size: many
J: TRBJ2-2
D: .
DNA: TGTGCCAGCAGCGGAGGGAACACCGGGGAGCTGTTTTTT
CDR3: CASSGGNTGELFF

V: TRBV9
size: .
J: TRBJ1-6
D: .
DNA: TGTGCCAGCAGCGACCTTCTCTGGGATTCACCCCTCCACTTT
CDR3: CASSDLLWDSPLHF

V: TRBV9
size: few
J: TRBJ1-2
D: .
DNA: TGTGCCAGCAGCCCCTTAAGGGGGGCGGACTATGGTTACACCTTC
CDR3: CASSPLRGADYGYTF

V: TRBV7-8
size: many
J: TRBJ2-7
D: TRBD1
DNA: TGTGCCAGCAGGCGGTCGGACAGGGCCTACGAGCAGTACTTC
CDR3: CASRRSDRAYEQYF

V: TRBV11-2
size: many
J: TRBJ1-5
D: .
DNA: TGTGCCAGCAGCGTAGTACAGAATCAGCCCCAGCATTTT
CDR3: CASSVVQNQPQHF

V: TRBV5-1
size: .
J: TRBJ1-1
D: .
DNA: TGCGCCAGCAGCTTGAACGGGGACACTGAAGCTTTCTTT
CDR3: CASSLNGDTEAFF

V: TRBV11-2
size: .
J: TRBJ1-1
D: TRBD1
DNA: TGTGCCAGCAGCCAAGGGACAGGGGGGTGGAACACTGAAGCTTTCTTT
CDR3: CASSQGTGGWNTEAFF

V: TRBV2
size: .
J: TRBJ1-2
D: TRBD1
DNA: TGTGCCAGCAGTGAGGGACAGGGAAGGGGGCCATATGGCTACACCTTC
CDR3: CASSEGQGRGPYGYTF

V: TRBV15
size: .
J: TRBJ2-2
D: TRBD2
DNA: TGTGCCACCAGCAGAGGGGGACTAGCGGACGGGGAGCTGTTTTTT
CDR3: CATSRGGLADGELFF

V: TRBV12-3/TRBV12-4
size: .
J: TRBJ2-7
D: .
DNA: TGTGCCAGCAGTCTCCCCCGGGTCCTCGAATCCTACGAGCAGTACTTC
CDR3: CASSLPRVLESYEQYF

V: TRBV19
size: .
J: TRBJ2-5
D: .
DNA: TGTGCCAGTAGTATGAGGGCTCGAGAGACCCAGTACTTC
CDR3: CASSMRARETQYF

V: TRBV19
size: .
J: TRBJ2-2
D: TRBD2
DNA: TGTGCCAGTACCACGGGACTAGTCCCCGGGGAGCTGTTTTTT
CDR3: CASTTGLVPGELFF

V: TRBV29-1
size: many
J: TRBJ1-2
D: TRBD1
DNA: TGCAGCGTTGAAGATACCTGGGACAGCAACTATGGCTACACCTTC
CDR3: CSVEDTWDSNYGYTF

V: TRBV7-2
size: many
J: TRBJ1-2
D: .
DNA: TGTGCCAGCAGCTCATCAGCGGAGGTTGGCTACACCTTC
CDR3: CASSSSAEVGYTF

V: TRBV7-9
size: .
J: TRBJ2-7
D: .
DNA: TGTGCCAGCAGCGAGTATACAGGGTTCTACGAGCAGTACTTC
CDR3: CASSEYTGFYEQYF

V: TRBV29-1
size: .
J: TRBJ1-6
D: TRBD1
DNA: TGCAGCGCACGGACAGGGGGGGAATCACCCCTCCACTTT
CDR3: CSARTGGESPLHF

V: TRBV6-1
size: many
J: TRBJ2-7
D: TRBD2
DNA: TGTGCCAGCAGTGGAACCTTGGGACTAGCGTCCCGTACCTACGAGCAGTACTTC
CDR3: CASSGTLGLASRTYEQYF

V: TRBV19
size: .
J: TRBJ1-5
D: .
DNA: TGTGCCAGTAGTATAATGACTGATGGGCAAGAGACCCAGCATTTT
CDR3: CASSIMTDGQETQHF

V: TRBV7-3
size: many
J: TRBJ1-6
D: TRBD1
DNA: TGTGCCAGCAGCTTAGGACAGGGTGCGGCACCCCTCCACTTT
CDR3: CASSLGQGAAPLHF

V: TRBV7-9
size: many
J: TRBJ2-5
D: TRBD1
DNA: TGTGCCAGCAGCTCGCCTGGCGGGACAGGGGAAGAGACCCAGTACTTC
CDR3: CASSSPGGTGEETQYF

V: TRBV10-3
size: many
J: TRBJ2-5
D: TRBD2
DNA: TGTGCCATCAGTGAACTAGCGGGGGAAGAGACCCAGTACTTC
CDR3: CAISELAGEETQYF

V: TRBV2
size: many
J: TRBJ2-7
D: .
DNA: TGTGCCAGCAGAGAGGGGACGGTGAGCTCCTACGAGCAGTACTTC
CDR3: CASREGTVSSYEQYF

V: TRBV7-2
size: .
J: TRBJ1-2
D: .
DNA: TGTGCCAGCAGAAAACTAGGACAGCCAAACTATGGCTACATCTTC
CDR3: CASRKLGQPNYGYIF

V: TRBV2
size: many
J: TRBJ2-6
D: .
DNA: TGTGCCAGCAGGGATTCGTTGGGGGCCAACGTCCTGACTTTC
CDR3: CASRDSLGANVLTF

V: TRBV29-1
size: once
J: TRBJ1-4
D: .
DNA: TGCAGCGTTCGGGGTTCTGAAAAACTGTTTTTT
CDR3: CSVRGSEKLFF

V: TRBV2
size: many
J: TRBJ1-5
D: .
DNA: TGTGCCAGCAGCGGGGGCGATTGGAGCAATCAGCCCCAGCATTTT
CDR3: CASSGGDWSNQPQHF

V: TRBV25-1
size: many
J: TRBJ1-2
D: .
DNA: TGTGCCAGCAGTGAAAAATTGACGAACTATGGCTACACCTTC
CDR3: CASSEKLTNYGYTF

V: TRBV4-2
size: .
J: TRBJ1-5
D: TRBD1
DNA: TGTGCCAGCAGCCAAATCCAACCGGGACAGGGGCAATGTAGCAATCAGCCCCAGCATTTT
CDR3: CASSQIQPGQGQCSNQPQHF

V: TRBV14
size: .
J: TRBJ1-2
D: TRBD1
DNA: TGTGCCAGCAGCCGTAACCCGGGACAGTCCTATGGCTACACCTTC
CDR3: CASSRNPGQSYGYTF

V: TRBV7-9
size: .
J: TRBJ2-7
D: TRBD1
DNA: TGTGCCAGCAGTTACTCCCGACAGGGGGCCTACGAGCAGTACTTC
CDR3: CASSYSRQGAYEQYF